The entry below describes one T cell receptor (beta chain). Its target is not known. The sample is drawn from a study of cytomegalovirus exposure and HLA in healthy donors. Study-wide results and caveats: According to an earlier analysis, most TCR beta V segments yielded productive rearrangements about 87% or about 30% of the time.

The V gene's germline CDR1 is WNHNN and CDR2 SYGVQD (reference sequence). There are 16 residues in the CDR3. The trim removed 3 bases at V and 4 bases at J, leaving 8 bases unmatched. The PCR contained 60 Vbeta and 13 Jbeta primers. Clones were sequenced by immunoSEQ multiplex PCR, and TCRdb holds only the in-frame ones, with some missing. The profile shows around 120,000 clones, approximately 80% of them singletons. The sequencing input was PBMCs. V and J are TRBV10-1 and TRBJ2-1, with TRBD2 matching over 8 bases. The source of this sequence is a man aged 30 to 39 in good health and CMV-seropositive. The CDR3 sequence is CASSDPLAGPYNEQFF. As DNA, the CDR3 is TGCGCCAGCAGTGATCCCTTAGCGGGGCCTTACAATGAGCAGTTCTTC.